Listed below are T cell receptor beta chains from one sample, sequenced in a study of blood T cells in healthy people across ages. TCRdb ran MiXCR on the 5' RACE reads and lists one entry per CDR3 protein. The sample has 1 million to 1.2 million distinct CDR3 sequences; roughly two fifths are singletons. The sample comprised blood. The receptors were gathered from a man between 18 and 35 years old in good health. CDR3s include the opening cysteine and the closing phenylalanine or tryptophan. The order of the fields is V gene, clone size, D gene, J gene, CDR3 protein, CDR3 DNA. A D gene is named only where the DNA matches it firmly. Only some rows state a clone size, as once, few, many or a class for expanded clones.

V gene: TRBV10-3
clone size: .
D gene: .
J gene: TRBJ2-3
CDR3 protein: CAISGRSGTGTQYF
CDR3 DNA: TGTGCCATCAGTGGCAGATCGGGTACAGGTACGCAGTATTTT

V gene: TRBV20-1
clone size: .
D gene: .
J gene: TRBJ1-1
CDR3 protein: CSARSLAGNTEAFF
CDR3 DNA: TGCAGTGCTAGATCCCTTGCGGGGAACACTGAAGCTTTCTTT

V gene: TRBV20-1
clone size: .
D gene: .
J gene: TRBJ2-3
CDR3 protein: CSAGRPGGSDTQYF
CDR3 DNA: TGCAGTGCTGGTCGGCCGGGGGGCTCAGATACGCAGTATTTT

V gene: TRBV7-9
clone size: few
D gene: TRBD1
J gene: TRBJ2-7
CDR3 protein: CASSLSRGSNEQYF
CDR3 DNA: TGTGCCAGCAGCTTAAGCAGGGGGAGCAACGAGCAGTACTTC

V gene: TRBV20-1
clone size: few
D gene: TRBD2
J gene: TRBJ2-7
CDR3 protein: CSAAVGLAGTYEQYF
CDR3 DNA: TGCAGTGCTGCTGTGGGACTAGCGGGAACCTACGAGCAGTACTTC

V gene: TRBV6-6
clone size: .
D gene: TRBD1
J gene: TRBJ2-3
CDR3 protein: CASGNQGVRTDTQYF
CDR3 DNA: TGTGCCAGCGGTAACCAGGGGGTCCGAACAGATACGCAGTATTTT

V gene: TRBV11-1
clone size: few
D gene: TRBD2
J gene: TRBJ2-3
CDR3 protein: CASSSGLAGATDTQYF
CDR3 DNA: TGTGCCAGCAGCTCGGGACTAGCGGGGGCCACAGATACGCAGTATTTT

V gene: TRBV11-2
clone size: .
D gene: .
J gene: TRBJ2-6
CDR3 protein: CASSTRFTNSGANVLTF
CDR3 DNA: TGTGCCAGCAGCACCAGGTTCACGAACTCTGGGGCCAACGTCCTGACTTTC

V gene: TRBV6-2/TRBV6-3
clone size: few
D gene: .
J gene: TRBJ2-5
CDR3 protein: CASSYAALRETQYF
CDR3 DNA: TGTGCCAGCAGTTACGCCGCGCTCCGAGAGACCCAGTACTTC

V gene: TRBV2
clone size: many
D gene: TRBD1
J gene: TRBJ2-1
CDR3 protein: CASSEDLGTVSYNEQFF
CDR3 DNA: TGTGCCAGCAGTGAAGATTTGGGGACAGTCTCCTACAATGAGCAGTTCTTC

V gene: TRBV7-9
clone size: .
D gene: .
J gene: TRBJ1-3
CDR3 protein: CASSKGASGNTIYF
CDR3 DNA: TGTGCCAGCAGCAAAGGGGCGTCTGGAAACACCATATATTTT

V gene: TRBV28
clone size: .
D gene: .
J gene: TRBJ1-5
CDR3 protein: CASSVRASQPQHF
CDR3 DNA: TGTGCCAGCAGTGTAAGGGCGAGCCAGCCCCAGCATTTT

V gene: TRBV10-3
clone size: .
D gene: .
J gene: TRBJ2-1
CDR3 protein: CAISDGQGPYNEQFF
CDR3 DNA: TGTGCCATCAGTGACGGGCAAGGACCCTACAATGAGCAGTTCTTC

V gene: TRBV12-3/TRBV12-4
clone size: .
D gene: .
J gene: TRBJ1-5
CDR3 protein: CASSRTVGGNQPQHF
CDR3 DNA: TGTGCCAGCAGCCGGACGGTCGGAGGCAATCAGCCCCAGCATTTT

V gene: TRBV11-1
clone size: .
D gene: .
J gene: TRBJ2-1
CDR3 protein: CASSLSGGRSYNEQFF
CDR3 DNA: TGTGCCAGCAGCTTATCAGGGGGGCGCTCCTACAATGAGCAGTTCTTC

V gene: TRBV5-1
clone size: few
D gene: TRBD1
J gene: TRBJ2-7
CDR3 protein: CASSQQVTGKEQYF
CDR3 DNA: TGCGCCAGCAGCCAGCAGGTGACAGGGAAGGAGCAGTACTTC

V gene: TRBV12-3/TRBV12-4
clone size: .
D gene: .
J gene: TRBJ2-7
CDR3 protein: CASSPTYVGFYEQYF
CDR3 DNA: TGTGCCAGCAGTCCTACCTATGTCGGATTCTACGAGCAGTACTTC

V gene: TRBV12-3/TRBV12-4
clone size: few
D gene: .
J gene: TRBJ1-1
CDR3 protein: CASSPIKGNTEAFF
CDR3 DNA: TGTGCCAGCAGTCCTATAAAGGGAAACACTGAAGCTTTCTTT

V gene: TRBV2
clone size: .
D gene: .
J gene: TRBJ1-5
CDR3 protein: CASSDGTASNQPQHF
CDR3 DNA: TGTGCCAGCAGCGACGGGACGGCAAGCAATCAGCCCCAGCATTTT

V gene: TRBV7-9
clone size: .
D gene: .
J gene: TRBJ1-1
CDR3 protein: CASSGRDRNAEAFF
CDR3 DNA: TGTGCCAGCAGCGGCCGGGACCGCAACGCTGAAGCTTTCTTT

V gene: TRBV5-1
clone size: .
D gene: TRBD1
J gene: TRBJ2-5
CDR3 protein: CASSPDREGETQYF
CDR3 DNA: TGCGCCAGCAGCCCCGACAGGGAAGGAGAGACCCAGTACTTC

V gene: TRBV9
clone size: .
D gene: TRBD1
J gene: TRBJ2-3
CDR3 protein: CASSVGQGPFTDTQYF
CDR3 DNA: TGTGCCAGCAGCGTAGGACAGGGTCCGTTCACAGATACGCAGTATTTT

V gene: TRBV7-2
clone size: .
D gene: .
J gene: TRBJ1-4
CDR3 protein: CASTSYGQRNEKLFF
CDR3 DNA: TGTGCCAGCACCTCTTATGGACAGCGTAATGAAAAACTGTTTTTT

V gene: TRBV12-3/TRBV12-4
clone size: .
D gene: .
J gene: TRBJ2-6
CDR3 protein: CASSFFRGSGANVLTF
CDR3 DNA: TGTGCCAGCAGTTTTTTTCGGGGCTCTGGGGCCAACGTCCTGACTTTC

V gene: TRBV28
clone size: few
D gene: .
J gene: TRBJ2-6
CDR3 protein: CASSLPTSGANVLTF
CDR3 DNA: TGTGCCAGCAGTTTACCAACCTCTGGGGCCAACGTCCTGACTTTC

V gene: TRBV7-2
clone size: few
D gene: .
J gene: TRBJ1-2
CDR3 protein: CASSLALTQGSGYTF
CDR3 DNA: TGTGCCAGCAGCTTAGCGCTCACGCAGGGCTCCGGCTACACCTTC

V gene: TRBV4-1
clone size: few
D gene: TRBD2
J gene: TRBJ2-4
CDR3 protein: CATGGVAKNIQYF
CDR3 DNA: TGCGCTACGGGGGGGGTAGCCAAAAACATTCAGTACTTC